A selection of T cell receptor beta chains follows, all from one sample in a study of shared clonotypes between healthy human individuals. Here immunoSEQ multiplex PCR was the method, and the copy in TCRdb shows in-frame clones only, minus some. The profile shows 2,500,000 or so clones, over 85% of them singletons. The sequenced sample was naive CD4+ T cells from PBMCs. These receptors were obtained from a man younger than 30 in good health. Some clones in this sample may be carry-over from other donors' samples. CDR3s leave out the opening cysteine and the closing phenylalanine or tryptophan. Each record gives: CDR3 protein, J gene, V gene.

ASSVNPLFQGNEQF	TRBJ2-1	TRBV9
ASSPPGQGHQPQH	TRBJ1-5	TRBV27
ASSSGLAVYNEQF	TRBJ2-1	TRBV7-8
ATSRDEETQY	TRBJ2-5	TRBV15
ATARDRGSYEQY	TRBJ2-7	TRBV15
ASSLGQGVGNEQF	TRBJ2-1	TRBV9
ASSVDAGGTEAF	TRBJ1-1	TRBV9
ASSQVPRRSSYEQY	TRBJ2-7	TRBV4-3
SADSYGYT	TRBJ1-2	TRBV20-1
AWSVAGYEQY	-	TRBV30
ASRARGNTEAF	TRBJ1-1	TRBV6-5
ASSLISGTDTQY	TRBJ2-3	TRBV7-3
ATSRDIGRGEGYT	TRBJ1-2	TRBV15
ASSGASGIGEQF	TRBJ2-1	TRBV19
ASSYPQGHEQY	TRBJ2-7	TRBV6-6
ASRYRGNQAYEQY	TRBJ2-7	TRBV28
ASSPGGRRPFATNEKLF	TRBJ1-4	TRBV9
ASSLPGRLYGYT	TRBJ1-2	TRBV28
ASSEEGSSYNEQF	TRBJ2-1	TRBV2
ASSKVVGGAYEQY	TRBJ2-7	TRBV25-1
ASSPGAGEAF	TRBJ1-1	TRBV5-4
ASSSILYEQY	TRBJ2-7	TRBV7-9